This is a list of T cell receptor beta chains from one sample in a study of T-cell memory formation after mild COVID-19. TCRdb used MiXCR to reprocess the 5' RACE reads, holding one entry per CDR3 protein. This sample carries more than 75,000 distinct CDR3 sequences, approximately 13% of them seen once, and the ten largest clones take 30% to 35%. Material for sequencing was PBMCs or a T cell subset sorted from them (not recorded which). The receptors here all came from an adult woman who had mild COVID-19 (a few samples of this study predate the infection). Cell type and time point are not known. Both conserved end residues are part of each CDR3. Each record gives: J gene, clone size, D gene, V gene, CDR3 protein, CDR3 DNA. D genes are given only for firm matches. Size is omitted from some rows. Given values are once, few, many or a class for expanded clones.

J: TRBJ2-1
size: few
D: TRBD2
V: TRBV11-2
CDR3: CASSLDHLGGGWNEQFF
DNA: TGTGCCAGCAGCTTAGATCATCTCGGCGGGGGGTGGAATGAGCAGTTCTTC

J: TRBJ2-7
size: NA
D: NA
V: TRBV14
CDR3: CASSQGDRTYEQYF
DNA: TGTGCCAGCAGCCAAGGGGACCGGACCTACGAGCAGTACTTC

J: TRBJ2-1
size: NA
D: TRBD1
V: TRBV5-1
CDR3: CASSSGTGSYNEQFF
DNA: TGCGCCAGCAGCTCCGGGACAGGTTCCTACAATGAGCAGTTCTTC

J: TRBJ2-4
size: few
D: NA
V: TRBV7-9
CDR3: CASSSLLAKNIQYF
DNA: TGTGCCAGCAGCTCCCTTTTAGCCAAAAACATTCAGTACTTC

J: TRBJ2-5
size: NA
D: TRBD1
V: TRBV10-3
CDR3: CAISGTGPFYETQYF
DNA: TGTGCCATCAGCGGGACAGGTCCCTTTTATGAGACCCAGTACTTC

J: TRBJ1-5
size: few
D: NA
V: TRBV4-1
CDR3: CASSRDGRSYSNQPQHF
DNA: TGCGCCAGCAGCCGAGACGGGAGGAGCTATAGCAATCAGCCCCAGCATTTT

J: TRBJ1-2
size: once
D: NA
V: TRBV28
CDR3: CASSLTGVGYTF
DNA: TGTGCCAGCAGTTTAACTGGGGTTGGCTACACCTTC

J: TRBJ2-3
size: few
D: TRBD2
V: TRBV7-9
CDR3: CASSLGPSGRSTDTQYF
DNA: TGTGCCAGCAGCTTAGGGCCTAGCGGGAGAAGCACAGATACGCAGTATTTT

J: TRBJ2-1
size: NA
D: NA
V: TRBV7-9
CDR3: CATSKGGGNNEQFF
DNA: TGTGCCACAAGCAAGGGAGGGGGTAACAATGAGCAGTTCTTC

J: TRBJ2-5
size: few
D: NA
V: TRBV6-5
CDR3: CASSYSDSGTQYF
DNA: TGTGCCAGCAGTTACTCGGACTCCGGGACCCAGTACTTC

J: TRBJ1-1
size: many
D: NA
V: TRBV2
CDR3: CASHGHLLGRNTEAFF
DNA: TGTGCCAGCCACGGACACTTGTTAGGACGGAACACTGAAGCTTTCTTT

J: TRBJ2-5
size: NA
D: NA
V: TRBV4-2
CDR3: CASSQDGQGWETQYF
DNA: TGTGCCAGCAGCCAAGATGGTCAGGGGTGGGAGACCCAGTACTTC

J: TRBJ2-3
size: few
D: TRBD2
V: TRBV11-3
CDR3: CASSETSGIVADTQYF
DNA: TGTGCCAGCAGCGAGACTAGCGGAATTGTAGCAGATACGCAGTATTTT

J: TRBJ2-1
size: few
D: TRBD2
V: TRBV9
CDR3: CASSAVSGGPYNEQFF
DNA: TGTGCCAGCAGCGCTGTTAGCGGGGGACCTTACAATGAGCAGTTCTTC

J: TRBJ2-3
size: many
D: NA
V: TRBV11-2
CDR3: CASSHGGWSTDTQYF
DNA: TGTGCCAGCAGTCACGGAGGGTGGAGCACAGATACGCAGTATTTT

J: TRBJ2-1
size: NA
D: NA
V: TRBV11-2
CDR3: CASSLVASDEQFF
DNA: TGTGCCAGCAGCTTAGTCGCTAGCGATGAGCAGTTCTTC

J: TRBJ2-3
size: few
D: NA
V: TRBV6-1
CDR3: CASSEAWTPSTDTQYF
DNA: TGTGCCAGCAGTGAAGCCTGGACCCCTAGCACAGATACGCAGTATTTT

J: TRBJ2-5
size: few
D: TRBD2
V: TRBV7-9
CDR3: CASSFASGGWETQYF
DNA: TGTGCCAGCAGCTTCGCTAGCGGGGGTTGGGAGACCCAGTACTTC

J: TRBJ2-7
size: NA
D: TRBD2
V: TRBV9
CDR3: CASSVGGTSNFYEQYF
DNA: TGTGCCAGCAGCGTAGGCGGGACTAGCAATTTTTACGAGCAGTACTTC

J: TRBJ2-3
size: NA
D: NA
V: TRBV4-1
CDR3: CASSQLEMGADTQYF
DNA: TGCGCCAGCAGCCAGCTTGAGATGGGCGCAGATACGCAGTATTTT